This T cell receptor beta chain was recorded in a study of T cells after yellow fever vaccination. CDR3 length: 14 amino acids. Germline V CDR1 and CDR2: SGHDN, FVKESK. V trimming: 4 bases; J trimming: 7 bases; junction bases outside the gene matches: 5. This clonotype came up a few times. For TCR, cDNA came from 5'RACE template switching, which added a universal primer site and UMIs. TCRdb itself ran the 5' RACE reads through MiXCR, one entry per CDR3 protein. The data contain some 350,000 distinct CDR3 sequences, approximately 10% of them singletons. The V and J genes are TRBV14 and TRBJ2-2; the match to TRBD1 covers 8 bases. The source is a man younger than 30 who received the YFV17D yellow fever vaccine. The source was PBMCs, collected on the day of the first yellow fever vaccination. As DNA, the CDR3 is TGTGCCAGCAGCCCGATCAGGGGGCGCGGGGAGCTGTTTTTT. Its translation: CASSPIRGRGELFF.